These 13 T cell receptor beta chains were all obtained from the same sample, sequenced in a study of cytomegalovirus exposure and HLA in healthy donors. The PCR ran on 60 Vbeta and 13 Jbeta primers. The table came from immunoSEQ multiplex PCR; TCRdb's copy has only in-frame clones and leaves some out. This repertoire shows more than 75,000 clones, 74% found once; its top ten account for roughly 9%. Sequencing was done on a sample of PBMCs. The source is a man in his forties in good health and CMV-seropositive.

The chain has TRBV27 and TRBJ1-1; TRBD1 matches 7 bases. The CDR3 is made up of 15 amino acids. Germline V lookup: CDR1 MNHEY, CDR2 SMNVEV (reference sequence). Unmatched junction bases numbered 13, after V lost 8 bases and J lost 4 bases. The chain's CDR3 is CASRPGGHGSTEAFF. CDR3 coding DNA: TGTGCCAGCCGGCCAGGGGGGCATGGGAGCACTGAAGCTTTCTTT.

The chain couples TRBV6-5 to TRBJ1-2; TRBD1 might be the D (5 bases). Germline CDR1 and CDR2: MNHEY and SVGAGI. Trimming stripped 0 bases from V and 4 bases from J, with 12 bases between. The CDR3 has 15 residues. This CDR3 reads CASSYSTATTYGYTF. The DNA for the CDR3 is TGTGCCAGCAGTTACTCGACAGCTACAACCTATGGCTACACCTTC.

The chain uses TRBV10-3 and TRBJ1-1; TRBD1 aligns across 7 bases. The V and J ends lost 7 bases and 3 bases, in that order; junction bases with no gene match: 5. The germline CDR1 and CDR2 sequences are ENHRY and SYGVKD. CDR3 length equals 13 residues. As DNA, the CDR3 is TGTGCCATCAAAGGCAGGGGGGACACTGAAGCTTTCTTT. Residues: CAIKGRGDTEAFF.

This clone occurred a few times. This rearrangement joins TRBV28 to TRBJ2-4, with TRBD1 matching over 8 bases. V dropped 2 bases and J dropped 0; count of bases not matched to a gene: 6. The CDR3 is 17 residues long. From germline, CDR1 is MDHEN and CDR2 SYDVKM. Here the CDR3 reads CASSLGWQGAAKNIQYF. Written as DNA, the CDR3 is TGTGCCAGCAGTTTAGGTTGGCAGGGGGCAGCCAAAAACATTCAGTACTTC.

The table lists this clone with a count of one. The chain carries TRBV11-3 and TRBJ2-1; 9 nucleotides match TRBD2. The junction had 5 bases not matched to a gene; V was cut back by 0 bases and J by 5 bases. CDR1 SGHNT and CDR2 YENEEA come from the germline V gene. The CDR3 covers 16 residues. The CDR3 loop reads CASSLDGGRVDNEQFF. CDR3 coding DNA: TGTGCCAGCAGCTTAGACGGCGGGAGGGTCGACAATGAGCAGTTCTTC.

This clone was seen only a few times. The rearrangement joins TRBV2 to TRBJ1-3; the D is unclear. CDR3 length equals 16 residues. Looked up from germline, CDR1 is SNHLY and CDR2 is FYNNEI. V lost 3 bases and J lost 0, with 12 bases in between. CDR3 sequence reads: CASSDSIGSSGNTIYF. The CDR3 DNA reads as TGTGCCAGCAGTGATAGTATCGGGAGCTCTGGAAACACCATATATTTT.

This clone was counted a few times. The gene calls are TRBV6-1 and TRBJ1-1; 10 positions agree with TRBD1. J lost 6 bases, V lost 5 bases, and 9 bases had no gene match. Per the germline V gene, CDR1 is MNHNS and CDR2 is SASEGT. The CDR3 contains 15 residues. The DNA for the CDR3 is TGTGCCAGCAGTAGCCCGGGACAGGGGTTCGCTGAAGCTTTCTTT. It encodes CASSSPGQGFAEAFF.

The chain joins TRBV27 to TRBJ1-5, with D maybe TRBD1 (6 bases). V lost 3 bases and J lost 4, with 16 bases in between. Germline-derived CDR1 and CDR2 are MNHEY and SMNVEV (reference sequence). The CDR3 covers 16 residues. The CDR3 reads CASSLGAAGVNQPQHF. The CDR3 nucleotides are TGTGCCAGCAGTTTGGGGGCTGCAGGGGTTAATCAGCCCCAGCATTTT.

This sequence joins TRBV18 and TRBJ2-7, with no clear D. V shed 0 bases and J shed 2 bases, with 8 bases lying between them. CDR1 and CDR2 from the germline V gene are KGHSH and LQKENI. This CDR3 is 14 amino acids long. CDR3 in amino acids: CASSPPAVTYEQYF. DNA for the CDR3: TGTGCCAGCTCACCACCCGCGGTGACCTACGAGCAGTACTTC.

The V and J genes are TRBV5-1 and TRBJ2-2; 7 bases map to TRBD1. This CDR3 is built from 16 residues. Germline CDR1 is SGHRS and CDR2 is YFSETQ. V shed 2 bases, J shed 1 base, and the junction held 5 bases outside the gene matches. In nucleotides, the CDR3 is TGCGCCAGCAGCTTCTACTGGACAGGGAACACCGGGGAGCTGTTTTTT. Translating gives CASSFYWTGNTGELFF.

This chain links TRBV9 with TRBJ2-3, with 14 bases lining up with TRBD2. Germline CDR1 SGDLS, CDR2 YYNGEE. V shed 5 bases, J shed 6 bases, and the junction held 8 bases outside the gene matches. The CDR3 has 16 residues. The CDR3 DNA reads TGTGCCAGCAGTACCCTGACTAGCGGGAGGGTGGATACGCAGTATTTT. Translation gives CASSTLTSGRVDTQYF.

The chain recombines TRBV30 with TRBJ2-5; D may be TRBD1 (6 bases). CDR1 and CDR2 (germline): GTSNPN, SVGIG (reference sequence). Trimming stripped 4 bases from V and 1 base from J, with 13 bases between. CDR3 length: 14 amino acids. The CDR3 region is CAWNLQGIQETQYF. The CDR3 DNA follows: TGTGCCTGGAACTTACAGGGTATCCAAGAGACCCAGTACTTC. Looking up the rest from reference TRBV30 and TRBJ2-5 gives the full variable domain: SQTIHQWPATLVQPVGSPLSLECTVEGTSNPNLYWYRQAAGRGLQLLFYSVGIGQISSEVPQNLSASRPQDRQFILSSKKLLLSDSGFYLCAWNLQGIQETQYFGPGTRLLVL.

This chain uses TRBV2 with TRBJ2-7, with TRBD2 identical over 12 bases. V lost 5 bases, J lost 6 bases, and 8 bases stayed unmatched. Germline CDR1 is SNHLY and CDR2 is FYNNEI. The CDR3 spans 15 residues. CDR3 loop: CASSRGTSGRVEQYF. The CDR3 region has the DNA TGTGCCAGCAGTAGAGGGACTAGCGGGCGGGTCGAGCAGTACTTC.